The T cell receptor beta chain under discussion was sequenced for a study of identical twins. Study outcomes and limitations: Cord blood beta clonotypes present at high abundance carried fewer insertions; no such pattern appeared in memory repertoires. Among out-of-frame alpha sequences shared by twins, low generation probability occurred in excess.

In TCRdb, the 5' RACE reads were re-called with MiXCR into one record per CDR3 protein. The sample carries hundreds of thousands of distinct CDR3 sequences, about 8% recorded once. This CDR3 spans 13 amino acids. The V end lost 6 bases, the J end lost 4 bases, and 10 bases lay between the germline ends. This clonotype was observed at least ten times. Antigen: not known. These same data were also listed under a study on yellow fever vaccine responses in identical twins.

This sequence was found in a woman under 30 in good health. V usage is TRBV12-3 or TRBV12-4 and J usage is TRBJ1-5, with D hard to call. Input material: memory (CD45RO+) T cells sorted from blood. As DNA, the CDR3 is TGTGCCAGCAGGCACAGCCGTAATCAGCCCCAGCATTTT. It encodes CASRHSRNQPQHF.